Below, 19 T cell receptor beta chains from the same sample are listed, as sequenced in a study of cytotoxic CD8 clonotypes in ibrutinib-treated CLL. The data were produced by immunoSEQ multiplex PCR, yet TCRdb's version contains in-frame clones alone and is incomplete. There are approximately 170,000 clones in the sample; roughly 88% occur only once, and 3% lies in the top ten. The sequences come from PBMCs, collected at disease progression, from a patient treated with ibrutinib. These receptors all come from a human donor with chronic lymphocytic leukemia.

The chain uses TRBV4-2 and TRBJ2-5, with 13 nucleotides matching TRBD2. Germline V CDR1 and CDR2: LGHNA, YNFKEQ. V shed 0 bases and J 4 bases; nucleotides not matched to a gene: 5. This CDR3 has 17 amino acids. CDR3 protein: CASSQEGTSGTRETQYF. The CDR3 DNA sequence: TGTGCCAGCAGCCAAGAGGGGACTAGCGGGACTCGAGAGACCCAGTACTTC.

The chain's CDR3 is CASSTPWTSGENNEQFF. CDR3 nucleotides: TGTGCCAGTAGTACCCCATGGACTAGCGGGGAGAACAATGAGCAGTTCTTC. The V and J genes are TRBV19 and TRBJ2-1, with TRBD2 identical over 12 bases. CDR1 LNHDA and CDR2 SQIVND come from the germline V gene (reference sequence). The CDR3 length is 17 residues. V was pared by 4 bases and J by 5 bases, with 9 bases of the junction left unmatched.

For the CDR3, the DNA is TGTGCCAGCAGCTTAGTGGGGGGGTTGTCCACTGAAGCTTTCTTT. Its protein product is CASSLVGGLSTEAFF. The chain joins TRBV7-2 to TRBJ1-1; possible D gene TRBD1, 5 bases. Between the trimmed V and J ends, which lost 1 base and 4 bases, there was a span of 13 bases. The length of the CDR3 is 15 residues. Germline assignment: CDR1 SGHTA and CDR2 FQGNSA.

The sample holds a few counts of this clone. V usage is TRBV27 and J usage is TRBJ2-7, with D perhaps matching TRBD1 (5 bases). Deletions cut 5 bases from V and 7 bases from J, with 18 bases between. Looked up from germline, CDR1 is MNHEY and CDR2 is SMNVEV (reference sequence). CDR3 length: 14 residues. In DNA form, the CDR3 reads TGTGCCAGCAGTCCCCCAGGGCTCTCGGAAGAGCAGTACTTC. It specifies CASSPPGLSEEQYF.

V gene TRBV7-2 combines with J gene TRBJ1-4, with D unresolved. The germline CDR1 and CDR2 sequences are SGHTA and FQGNSA. The CDR3 has 14 amino acids. The germline V and J ends were trimmed by 6 bases and 0 bases, with 8 bases remaining between them. This CDR3 is CASRTAATNEKLFF. The CDR3 DNA follows: TGTGCCAGCAGAACGGCCGCAACTAATGAAAAACTGTTTTTT.

Only one count was recorded for this clone. This chain uses TRBV2 with TRBJ1-2, with D possibly matching TRBD1 (5 bases). V lost 6 bases to trimming and J lost 8 bases, with 13 bases between them. CDR1 SNHLY and CDR2 FYNNEI come from the germline V gene. The CDR3 length is 12 residues. CDR3 residues: CASRGGVRGYTF. CDR3 nucleotides: TGTGCCAGCAGGGGGGGAGTACGGGGCTACACCTTC.

V gene TRBV2 combines with J gene TRBJ2-7; 7 positions agree with TRBD2. V shed 3 bases and J 3 bases; nucleotides not matched to a gene: 2. The CDR3 is 13 amino acids. Germline V gene lookup returns CDR1 SNHLY and CDR2 FYNNEI. As DNA, the CDR3 is TGTGCCAGCAGTGATGCGGGAGACTACGAGCAGTACTTC. Its translation is CASSDAGDYEQYF.

The CDR3 DNA is TGTGCCAGTAACATCGGGCGGGACTACACCGGGGAGCTGTTTTTT. Encoded protein: CASNIGRDYTGELFF. V usage is TRBV19 and J usage is TRBJ2-2, with D possibly TRBD2 on 6 matching bases. The CDR3 is made up of 15 amino acids. Trimming shortened V by 7 bases and J by 3 bases, and 15 bases separated the two germline ends. Germline V gene lookup returns CDR1 LNHDA and CDR2 SQIVND (reference sequence). The full variable domain, in which reference TRBV19 and TRBJ2-2 provide the parts outside the CDR3, is DGGITQSPKYLFRKEGQNVTLSCEQNLNHDAMYWYRQDPGQGLRLIYYSQIVNDFQKGDIAEGYSVSREKKESFPLTVTSAQKNPTAFYLCASNIGRDYTGELFFGEGSRLTVL.

The rearrangement links TRBV2 to TRBJ2-2; 9 bases are a match to TRBD1. From germline, CDR1 is SNHLY and CDR2 FYNNEI. The CDR3 contains 16 residues. The V segment lost 7 bases and the J segment 4 bases; nucleotides outside the gene matches: 10. CDR3 sequence (DNA): TGTGCCAGCACACTAACAGGGGGCGCGACCACCGGGGAGCTGTTTTTT. It encodes CASTLTGGATTGELFF.

The table lists this clone with a few counts. The chain carries TRBV27 and TRBJ1-2; 9 bases line up with TRBD1. Germline V gives CDR1 MNHEY, CDR2 SMNVEV (reference sequence). This CDR3 is 15 amino acids long. Trimming cost V 7 bases and J 4 bases; bases outside gene matches: 10. The CDR3 region is CASKSGTGLSYGYTF. Here the CDR3 DNA reads TGTGCCAGCAAATCCGGGACAGGGCTCAGCTATGGCTACACCTTC.

The chain has TRBV5-1 and TRBJ2-5, with 8 bases matching TRBD1. Germline V gene lookup returns CDR1 SGHRS and CDR2 YFSETQ. With 5 bases clipped from V and 2 bases from J, the junction kept 5 bases outside the gene matches. CDR3 length: 14 residues. As DNA, the CDR3 is TGCGCCAGCAGGCCAGGGGGCGGACAAGAGACCCAGTACTTC. Protein product: CASRPGGGQETQYF.

V usage is TRBV2 and J usage is TRBJ1-4, with D maybe TRBD1 (5 bases). The CDR3 spans 17 residues. Germline assignment: CDR1 SNHLY and CDR2 FYNNEI. Trimming left V 1 base short and J 7 bases short, with 19 bases between. CDR3 sequence: CASSEDWRSGSGEKLFF. The CDR3 DNA reads as TGTGCCAGCAGTGAAGACTGGCGCTCAGGGTCAGGTGAAAAACTGTTTTTT.

This chain links TRBV27 with TRBJ1-2; 7 bases match TRBD1. The V gene end was trimmed by 3 bases and the J gene end by 4 bases; junction bases not matched to a gene: 5. The germline V gene encodes CDR1 MNHEY and CDR2 SMNVEV (reference sequence). The CDR3 runs 14 residues. CDR3 in DNA: TGTGCCAGCAGTTTGAGGCAGGGGGGCTATGGCTACACCTTC. It is translated as CASSLRQGGYGYTF.

V gene TRBV2 combines with J gene TRBJ2-7; maybe TRBD2 (5 bases). This CDR3 spans 14 amino acids. The V and J ends lost 2 bases and 2 bases respectively, with 10 bases between them. In germline, CDR1 is SNHLY, CDR2 FYNNEI. The CDR3 is CASSERGQAYEQYF. CDR3 nucleotides: TGTGCCAGCAGTGAAAGAGGGCAGGCCTACGAGCAGTACTTC.

This clone was counted a few times. The rearrangement links TRBV19 to TRBJ2-2; no clear D gene. Germline V lookup: CDR1 LNHDA, CDR2 SQIVND (reference sequence). This CDR3 is built from 13 residues. V lost 10 bases, J lost 3 bases, and 12 bases lay in between. DNA of the CDR3: TGTGCCACCCAAACAGAATACACCGGGGAGCTGTTTTTT. As protein: CATQTEYTGELFF.

The rearrangement joins TRBV6-4 to TRBJ2-4, with TRBD2 as a possible D gene (7 bases). Germline CDR1 is MRHNA and CDR2 is SNTAGT. The CDR3 runs to 18 residues. V dropped 6 bases and J dropped 0 bases, with 21 bases sitting between them. CDR3 residues: CASSRGASSRLAKNIQYF. Here the CDR3 DNA reads TGTGCCAGCAGCCGGGGGGCCAGCTCCCGACTAGCCAAAAACATTCAGTACTTC.

The sample holds one count of this clone. The V and J genes are TRBV12-5 and TRBJ2-7; no clear D. Trimming shortened V by 1 base and J by 7 bases, and 14 bases separated the two germline ends. Germline V gives CDR1 LGHNT, CDR2 FRNRAP. This CDR3 is built from 14 residues. The CDR3 DNA reads TGTGCTAGTGGTTTGGGGAGTTGGGGTTGGGAGCAGTACTTC. Its translation: CASGLGSWGWEQYF.

This clone was observed a single time. This sequence joins TRBV6-7 and TRBJ1-4, with 7 bases that match TRBD1. Being an ORF, TRBV6-7 has a function that is uncertain. V was clipped by 5 bases and J by 8 bases; unmatched bases: 8. The CDR3 spans 14 residues. CDR3 in DNA: TGTGCCAGCAGTGCCCTCTCACAGGGGGAAAAACTGTTTTTT. This codes for CASSALSQGEKLFF.

This rearrangement joins TRBV7-9 to TRBJ1-1; D gene ambiguous. From germline, CDR1 is SEHNR and CDR2 FQNEAQ (reference sequence). This CDR3 comprises 13 residues. Trimming took off 5 bases at V and 2 bases at J, with 9 bases between the two ends. The CDR3 coding sequence is TGTGCCAGCAGCCATAATAAAAACACTGAAGCTTTCTTT. This encodes CASSHNKNTEAFF. Variable domain in full (rest from reference TRBV7-9 and TRBJ1-1): DTGVSQNPRHKITKRGQNVTFRCDPISEHNRLYWYRQTLGQGPEFLTYFQNEAQLEKSRLLSDRFSAERPKGSFSTLEIQRTEQGDSAMYLCASSHNKNTEAFFGQGTRLTVV.